Listed here are 19 T cell receptor beta chains from one sample, sequenced in a study of long-term antiretroviral therapy in people with HIV. Sequencing used immunoSEQ v3.0 at survey level. Sequenced by immunoSEQ multiplex PCR; TCRdb stores in-frame clones only, minus some. The repertoire has 25,000 to 40,000 clones, roughly 96% of them found once; the top ten carry 2% to 3%. The starting material was unsorted PBMCs, obtained 6.6 years after starting antiretroviral therapy. The receptors stem from a man aged 30-40 years with HIV.

The chain combines TRBV4-1 with TRBJ2-3; 10 positions match TRBD1. The length of the CDR3 is 17 residues. Germline V CDR1 and CDR2: MGHRA, YSYEKL. The junction had 8 bases not matched to a gene; V was cut back by 1 base and J by 4 bases. In nucleotides, the CDR3 is TGCGCCAGCAGCCAAGGGTTGACAGGGGGCTGGTCAGATACGCAGTATTTT. Its protein is CASSQGLTGGWSDTQYF.

This clone has a handful of counts. V gene TRBV4-1 combines with J gene TRBJ1-1; D not resolved. CDR3 length: 11 residues. In germline, CDR1 is MGHRA, CDR2 YSYEKL. Trimming stripped 4 bases from V and 8 bases from J, with 8 bases between. Here the CDR3 DNA reads TGCGCCAGCAGCCCCGGTGAGGAAGCTTTCTTT. Encoded protein: CASSPGEEAFF.

This sequence joins TRBV4-2 and TRBJ2-3; no clear D. From germline, CDR1 is LGHNA and CDR2 YNFKEQ. CDR3 length: 15 amino acids. Trimming removed 4 bases from V and 0 bases from J, with 11 bases in between. For the CDR3, the DNA is TGTGCCAGCAGCCGAACGCCGGTTAGCACAGATACGCAGTATTTT. This translates into CASSRTPVSTDTQYF.

The chain carries TRBV5-6 and TRBJ1-1; D not certain. Trimming left V 4 bases short and J 6 bases short, with 16 bases between. The CDR3 totals 14 residues. Germline V gives CDR1 SGHDT, CDR2 YYEEEE. CDR3 protein: CASSGEGEDPEAFF. DNA of the CDR3: TGTGCCAGCAGCGGGGAGGGAGAGGACCCTGAAGCTTTCTTT. Combining the CDR3 with reference TRBV5-6 and TRBJ1-1 gives the whole variable domain DAGVTQSPTHLIKTRGQQVTLRCSPKSGHDTVSWYQQALGQGPQFIFQYYEEEERQRGNFPDRFSGHQFPNYSSELNVNALLLGDSALYLCASSGEGEDPEAFFGQGTRLTVV.

CDR3 residues: CASSTGTGVYEQYF. The CDR3 nucleotides are TGTGCCAGCAGCACCGGGACAGGGGTTTACGAGCAGTACTTC. The V gene is TRBV2, the J gene TRBJ2-7; 10 nucleotides line up with TRBD1. V was pared by 6 bases and J by 4 bases, with 6 bases of the junction left unmatched. Per the germline V gene, CDR1 is SNHLY and CDR2 is FYNNEI. The CDR3 runs 14 residues.

This rearrangement joins TRBV4-3 to TRBJ2-7; 10 nucleotides match TRBD2. There are 15 residues in the CDR3. Germline V gene lookup returns CDR1 LGHNA and CDR2 YSLEER. The ends lost 4 bases at V and 4 bases at J; junction bases unmatched: 7. In nucleotides, the CDR3 is TGCGCCAGCAGCCCAAGGGAGCGGGGGGGGTACGAGCAGTACTTC. The encoded protein is CASSPRERGGYEQYF.

The genes are TRBV19 and TRBJ1-6, with D maybe TRBD1 (5 bases). V shed 10 bases and J shed 9 bases, with 16 bases lying between them. CDR3 length: 13 residues. The germline CDR1 and CDR2 sequences are LNHDA and SQIVND (reference sequence). CDR3 loop: CATTNGGGSPLHF. CDR3 bases: TGTGCCACCACCAACGGGGGGGGTTCACCCCTCCACTTT.

The chain recombines TRBV5-4 with TRBJ2-1; tentatively, D is TRBD1 (6 bases). V dropped 5 bases and J dropped 3 bases, with 9 bases sitting between them. The CDR3 is made up of 13 amino acids. Germline CDR1 reads SGHNT; CDR2 reads YYREEE (reference sequence). CDR3 region: CASRADSYNEQFF. In nucleotides, the CDR3 is TGTGCCAGCAGGGCGGACAGCTACAATGAGCAGTTCTTC.

This rearrangement joins TRBV7-2 to TRBJ2-6; TRBD1 is a possible D gene (6 bases). The V end was cut by 7 bases, the J end by 1 base, with 14 bases between. The germline V gene encodes CDR1 SGHTA and CDR2 FQGNSA. The CDR3 loop spans 16 amino acids. The CDR3 spells CASKVQGLSGANVLTF. As DNA, the CDR3 is TGTGCCAGCAAAGTACAGGGTCTGTCTGGGGCCAACGTCCTGACTTTC. The full variable domain, in which reference TRBV7-2 and TRBJ2-6 provide the parts outside the CDR3, is GAGVSQSPSNKVTEKGKDVELRCDPISGHTALYWYRQSLGQGLEFLIYFQGNSAPDKSGLPSDRFSAERTGGSVSTLTIQRTQQEDSAVYLCASKVQGLSGANVLTFGAGSRLTVL.

The chain couples TRBV27 to TRBJ1-2, with unresolved D. The V gene lost 1 base and the J gene lost 1 base, with 13 bases spanning the gap. Germline-derived CDR1 and CDR2 are MNHEY and SMNVEV (reference sequence). The CDR3 is 16 residues long. This CDR3 is CASSLYGSYFNYGYTF. The CDR3 DNA follows: TGTGCCAGCAGTTTATATGGGTCTTACTTTAACTATGGCTACACCTTC.

The rearrangement joins TRBV6-1 to TRBJ2-7; the D call may be TRBD1 or TRBD2 (5 bases each). The CDR3 runs 14 residues. CDR1 is MNHNS and CDR2 is SASEGT in the germline V gene. V lost 5 bases and J lost 3, with 14 bases in between. CDR3 nucleotide sequence: TGTGCCAGCAGTCTGACCGGGACGGTCTACGAGCAGTACTTC. It codes for CASSLTGTVYEQYF.

V is TRBV10-3 and J is TRBJ2-5, with D unresolved. The CDR3 length is 13 residues. Germline values: CDR1 ENHRY, CDR2 SYGVKD. Trimming removed 5 bases from V and 4 bases from J, with 11 bases in between. The CDR3 region has the DNA TGTGCCATCAGTTACGTTCTCGGAGAGACCCAGTACTTC. Its protein is CAISYVLGETQYF.

The V call is TRBV2, the J call TRBJ1-1; perhaps TRBD1 as D (5 bases). CDR3 length: 14 amino acids. V lost 8 bases, J lost 0 bases, and 13 bases lay in between. Germline CDR1 reads SNHLY; CDR2 reads FYNNEI. The CDR3 loop is CASFAGPMNTEAFF. CDR3 coding DNA: TGTGCCAGCTTCGCAGGGCCGATGAACACTGAAGCTTTCTTT. The variable domain in full, with the rest retrieved from reference TRBV2 and TRBJ1-1, is EPEVTQTPSHQVTQMGQEVILRCVPISNHLYFYWYRQILGQKVEFLVSFYNNEISEKSEIFDDQFSVERPDGSNFTLKIRSTKLEDSAMYFCASFAGPMNTEAFFGQGTRLTVV.

Notes on this clone: The junction shows a germline mismatch at one end, possibly a read error. The chain combines TRBV19 with TRBJ1-5; D remains ambiguous. Germline CDR1 is LNHDA and CDR2 is SQIVND (reference sequence). There are 12 residues in the CDR3. Here the CDR3 reads CASSMIVQAQHF. DNA of the CDR3: TGTGCCAGTAGTATGATTGTTCAGGCCCAGCATTTT. Full variable domain (remainder filled in from reference TRBV19 and TRBJ1-5): DGGITQSPKYLFRKEGQNVTLSCEQNLNHDAMYWYRQDPGQGLRLIYYSQIVNDFQKGDIAEGYSVSREKKESFPLTVTSAQKNPTAFYLCASSMIVQAQHFGDGTRLSIL.

This chain uses TRBV4-1 with TRBJ1-4, with TRBD1 as a possible D gene (5 bases). Per the germline V gene, CDR1 is MGHRA and CDR2 is YSYEKL. The ends were cut back, 0 bases at V and 6 bases at J, with 11 bases in the middle. This CDR3 contains 15 residues. The CDR3 DNA follows: TGCGCCAGCAGCCAAGATCCCCAGGGTTATGAAAAACTGTTTTTT. Its protein product is CASSQDPQGYEKLFF.

The V gene is TRBV4-1, the J gene TRBJ1-3; the match to TRBD1 covers 8 bases. This CDR3 has 21 amino acids. The V and J ends lost 4 bases and 0 bases, in that order; junction bases with no gene match: 20. The germline V gene encodes CDR1 MGHRA and CDR2 YSYEKL. The CDR3 region is CASSRRDPRDRSIFSGNTIYF. The DNA of the CDR3 is TGCGCCAGCAGCCGAAGGGATCCCCGGGACAGGAGCATTTTCTCTGGAAACACCATATATTTT.

The chain has TRBV6-5 and TRBJ2-6, with 7 bases identical to TRBD2. V shed 2 bases and J 4 bases; nucleotides not matched to a gene: 2. Per germline, CDR1 MNHEY and CDR2 SVGAGI. This CDR3 has 15 residues. The CDR3 region is CASSYGRAGANVLTF. In nucleotides, the CDR3 is TGTGCCAGCAGTTACGGGAGGGCCGGGGCCAACGTCCTGACTTTC.

The rearrangement joins TRBV27 to TRBJ1-4; D is unresolved. Germline V lookup: CDR1 MNHEY, CDR2 SMNVEV (reference sequence). Between the trimmed V and J ends, which lost 5 bases and 5 bases, there was a span of 9 bases. This CDR3 spans 13 amino acids. The CDR3 loop is CASSTSPNEKLFF. Written as DNA, the CDR3 is TGTGCCAGCAGTACATCTCCGAATGAAAAACTGTTTTTT.

This clone was seen just once. The chain employs TRBV5-8 and TRBJ1-5; D is possibly TRBD1 (5 bases). The CDR3 is 17 residues long. V lost 1 base and J 10 bases, leaving 24 bases between the germline ends. Germline CDR1 SGHTS, CDR2 YDEGEE. The CDR3 sequence: CASSLRTPGSWTFPQHF. In DNA, the CDR3 is TGTGCCAGCAGCTTGCGGACACCCGGATCATGGACTTTCCCCCAGCATTTT.